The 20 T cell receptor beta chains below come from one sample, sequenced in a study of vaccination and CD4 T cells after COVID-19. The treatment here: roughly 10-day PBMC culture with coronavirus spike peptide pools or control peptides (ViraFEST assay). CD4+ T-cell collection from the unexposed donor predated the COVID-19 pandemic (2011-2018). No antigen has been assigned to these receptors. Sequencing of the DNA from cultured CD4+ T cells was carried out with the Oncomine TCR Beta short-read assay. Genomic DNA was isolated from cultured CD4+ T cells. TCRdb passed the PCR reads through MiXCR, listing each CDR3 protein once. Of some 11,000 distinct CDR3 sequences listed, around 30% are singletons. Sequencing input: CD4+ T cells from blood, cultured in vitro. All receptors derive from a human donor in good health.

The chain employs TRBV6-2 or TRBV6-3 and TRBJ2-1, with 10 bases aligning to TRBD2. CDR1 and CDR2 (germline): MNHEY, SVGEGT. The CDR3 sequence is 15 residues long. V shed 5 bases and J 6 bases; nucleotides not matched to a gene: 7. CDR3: CASSPSGRASNEQFF. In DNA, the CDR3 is TGTGCCAGCAGTCCTAGCGGGAGAGCTTCCAATGAGCAGTTCTTC.

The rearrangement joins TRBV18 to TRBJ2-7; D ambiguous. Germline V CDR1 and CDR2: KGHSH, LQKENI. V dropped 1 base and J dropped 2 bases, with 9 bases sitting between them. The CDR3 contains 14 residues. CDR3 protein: CASSPRSAAYEQYF. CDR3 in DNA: TGTGCCAGCTCACCACGGTCTGCCGCCTACGAGCAGTACTTC.

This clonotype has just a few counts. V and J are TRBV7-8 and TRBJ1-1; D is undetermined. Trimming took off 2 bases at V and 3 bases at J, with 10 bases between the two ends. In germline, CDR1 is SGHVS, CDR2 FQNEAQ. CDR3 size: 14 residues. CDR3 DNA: TGTGCCAGCAGCTTACCTTGGGGAGACACTGAAGCTTTCTTT. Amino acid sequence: CASSLPWGDTEAFF.

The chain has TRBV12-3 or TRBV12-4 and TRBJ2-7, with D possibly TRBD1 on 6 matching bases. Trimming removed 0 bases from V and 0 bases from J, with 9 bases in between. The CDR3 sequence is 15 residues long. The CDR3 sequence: CASSLAGASSYEQYF. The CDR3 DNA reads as TGTGCCAGCAGTTTAGCGGGGGCAAGCTCCTACGAGCAGTACTTC.

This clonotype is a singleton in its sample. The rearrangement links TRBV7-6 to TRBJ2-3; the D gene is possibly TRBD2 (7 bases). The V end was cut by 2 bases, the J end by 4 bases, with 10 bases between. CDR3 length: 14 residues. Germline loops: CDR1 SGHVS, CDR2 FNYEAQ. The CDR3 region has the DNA TGTGCCAGCAGCTTATGGGGGGGCCCAGATACGCAGTATTTT. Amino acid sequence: CASSLWGGPDTQYF.

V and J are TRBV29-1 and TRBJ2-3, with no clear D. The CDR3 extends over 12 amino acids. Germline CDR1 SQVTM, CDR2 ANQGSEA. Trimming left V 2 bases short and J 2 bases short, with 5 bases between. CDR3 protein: CSVERVTDTQYF. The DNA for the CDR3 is TGCAGCGTTGAACGGGTCACAGATACGCAGTATTTT.

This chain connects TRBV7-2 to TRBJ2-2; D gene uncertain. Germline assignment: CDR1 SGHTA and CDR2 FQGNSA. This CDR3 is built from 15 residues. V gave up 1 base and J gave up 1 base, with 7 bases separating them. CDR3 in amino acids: CASSLVAGNTGELFF. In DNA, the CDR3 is TGTGCCAGCAGCTTAGTAGCCGGGAACACCGGGGAGCTGTTTTTT. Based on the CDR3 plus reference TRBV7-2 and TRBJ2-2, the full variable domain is GAGVSQSPSNKVTEKGKDVELRCDPISGHTALYWYRQSLGQGLEFLIYFQGNSAPDKSGLPSDRFSAERTGGSVSTLTIQRTQQEDSAVYLCASSLVAGNTGELFFGEGSRLTVL.

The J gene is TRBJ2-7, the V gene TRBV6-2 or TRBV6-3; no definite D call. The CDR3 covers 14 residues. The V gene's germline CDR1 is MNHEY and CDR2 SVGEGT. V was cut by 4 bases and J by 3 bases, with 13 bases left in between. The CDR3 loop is CASSSIGWNYEQYF. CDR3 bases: TGTGCCAGCAGTTCCATTGGGTGGAACTACGAGCAGTACTTC.

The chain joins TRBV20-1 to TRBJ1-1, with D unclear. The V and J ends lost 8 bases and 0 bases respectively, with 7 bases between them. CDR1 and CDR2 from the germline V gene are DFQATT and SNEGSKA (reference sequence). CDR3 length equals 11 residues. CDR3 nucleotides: TGCAGTACCTCAGTGAACACTGAAGCTTTCTTT. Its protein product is CSTSVNTEAFF.

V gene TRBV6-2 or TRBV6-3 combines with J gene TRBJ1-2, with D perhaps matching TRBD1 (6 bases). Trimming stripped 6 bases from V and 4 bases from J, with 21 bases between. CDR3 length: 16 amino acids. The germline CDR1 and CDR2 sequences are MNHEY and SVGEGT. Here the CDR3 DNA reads TGTGCCAGCAGCTACAGGGTTTCGGGATCTAGCTATGGCTACACCTTC. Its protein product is CASSYRVSGSSYGYTF.

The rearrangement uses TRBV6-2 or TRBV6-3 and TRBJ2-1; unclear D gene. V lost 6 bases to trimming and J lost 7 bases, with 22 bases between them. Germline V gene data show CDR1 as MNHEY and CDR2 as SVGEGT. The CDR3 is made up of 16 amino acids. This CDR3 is CASRKGSNTFRNEQFF. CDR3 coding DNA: TGTGCCAGCAGAAAAGGGTCAAACACCTTCAGGAATGAGCAGTTCTTC.

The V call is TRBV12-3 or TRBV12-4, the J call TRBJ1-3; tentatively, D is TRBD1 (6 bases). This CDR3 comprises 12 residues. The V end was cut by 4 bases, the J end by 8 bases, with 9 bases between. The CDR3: CASSSKGDTIYF. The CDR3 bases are TGTGCCAGCAGTTCTAAGGGGGACACCATATATTTT.

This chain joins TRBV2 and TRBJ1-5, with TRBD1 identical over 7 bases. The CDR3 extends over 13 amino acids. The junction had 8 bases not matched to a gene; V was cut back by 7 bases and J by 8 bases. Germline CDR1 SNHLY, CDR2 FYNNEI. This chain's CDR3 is CASTRRGLEPQHF. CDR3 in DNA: TGTGCCAGCACTAGAAGGGGGCTTGAGCCCCAGCATTTT.

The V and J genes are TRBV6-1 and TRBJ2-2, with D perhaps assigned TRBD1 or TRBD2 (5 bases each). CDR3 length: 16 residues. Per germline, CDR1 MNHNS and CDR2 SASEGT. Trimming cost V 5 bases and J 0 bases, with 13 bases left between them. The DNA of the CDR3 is TGTGCCAGCAGTCTCCAGGGACCCCCGAACACCGGGGAGCTGTTTTTT. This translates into CASSLQGPPNTGELFF.

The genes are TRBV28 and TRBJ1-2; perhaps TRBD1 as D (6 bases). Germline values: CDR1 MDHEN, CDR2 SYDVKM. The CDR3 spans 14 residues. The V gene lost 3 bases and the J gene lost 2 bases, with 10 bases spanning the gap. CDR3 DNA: TGTGCCAGCAGTTTTAAGGACAGAAACTATGGCTACACCTTC. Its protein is CASSFKDRNYGYTF.

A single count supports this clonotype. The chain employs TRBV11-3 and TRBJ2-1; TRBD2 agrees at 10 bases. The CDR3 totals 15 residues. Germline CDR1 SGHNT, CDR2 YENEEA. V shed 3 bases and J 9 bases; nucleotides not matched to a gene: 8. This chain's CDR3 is CASSFCLAGDCEQFF. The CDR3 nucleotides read TGTGCCAGCAGCTTTTGTCTAGCGGGAGATTGTGAGCAGTTCTTC.

This CDR3 reads CASSVRTSGRARNIQYF. DNA for the CDR3: TGTGCCAGCAGTGTCCGGACTAGCGGGAGGGCCCGGAACATTCAGTACTTC. The V gene is TRBV6-2 or TRBV6-3, the J gene TRBJ2-4, with 15 bases identical to TRBD2. Germline CDR1 is MNHEY and CDR2 is SVGEGT. There are 17 residues in the CDR3. With V trimmed by 5 bases and J by 7 bases, 9 bases remained unmatched.

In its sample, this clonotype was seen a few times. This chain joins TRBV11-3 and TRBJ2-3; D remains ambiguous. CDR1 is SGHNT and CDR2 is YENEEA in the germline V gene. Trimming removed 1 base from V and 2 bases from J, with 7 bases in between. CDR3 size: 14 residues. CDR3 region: CASSLAGSTDTQYF. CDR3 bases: TGTGCCAGCAGCTTAGCCGGATCCACAGATACGCAGTATTTT. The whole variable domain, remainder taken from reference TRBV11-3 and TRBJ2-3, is EAGVVQSPRYKIIEKKQPVAFWCNPISGHNTLYWYLQNLGQGPELLIRYENEEAVDDSQLPKDRFSAERLKGVDSTLKIQPAELGDSAVYLCASSLAGSTDTQYFGPGTRLTVL.

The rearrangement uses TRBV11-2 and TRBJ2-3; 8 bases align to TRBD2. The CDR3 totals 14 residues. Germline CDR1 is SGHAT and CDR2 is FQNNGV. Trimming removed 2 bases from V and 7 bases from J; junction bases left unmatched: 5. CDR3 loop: CASSLQGLGNTQYF. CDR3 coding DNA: TGTGCCAGCAGCTTACAGGGACTAGGCAATACGCAGTATTTT.

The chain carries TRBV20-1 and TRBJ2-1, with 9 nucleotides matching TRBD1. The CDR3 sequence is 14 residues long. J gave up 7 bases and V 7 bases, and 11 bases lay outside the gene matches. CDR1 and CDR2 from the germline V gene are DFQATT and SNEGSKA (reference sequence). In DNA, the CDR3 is TGCAGTGGCTTACCGGGACAGGGTAGGAATGAGCAGTTCTTC. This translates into CSGLPGQGRNEQFF.